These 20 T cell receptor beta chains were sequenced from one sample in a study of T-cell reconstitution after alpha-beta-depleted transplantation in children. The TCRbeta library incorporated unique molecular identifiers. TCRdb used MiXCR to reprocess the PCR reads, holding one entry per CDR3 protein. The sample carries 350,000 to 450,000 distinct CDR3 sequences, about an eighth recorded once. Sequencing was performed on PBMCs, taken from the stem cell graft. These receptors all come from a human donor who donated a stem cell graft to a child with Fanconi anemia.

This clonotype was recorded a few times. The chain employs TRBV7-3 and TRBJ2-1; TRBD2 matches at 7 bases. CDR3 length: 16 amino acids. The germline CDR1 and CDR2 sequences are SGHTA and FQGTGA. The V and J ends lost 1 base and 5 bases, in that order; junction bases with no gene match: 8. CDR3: CASSLSFEREDNEQFF. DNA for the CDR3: TGTGCCAGCAGCTTAAGCTTCGAGCGGGAAGACAATGAGCAGTTCTTC.

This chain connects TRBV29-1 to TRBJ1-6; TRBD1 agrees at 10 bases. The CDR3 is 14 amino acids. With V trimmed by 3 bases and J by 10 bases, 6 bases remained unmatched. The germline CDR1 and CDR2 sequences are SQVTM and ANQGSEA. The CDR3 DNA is TGCAGCGTTGAGGGGACAGGGGTTTGGTCACCCCTCCACTTT. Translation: CSVEGTGVWSPLHF.

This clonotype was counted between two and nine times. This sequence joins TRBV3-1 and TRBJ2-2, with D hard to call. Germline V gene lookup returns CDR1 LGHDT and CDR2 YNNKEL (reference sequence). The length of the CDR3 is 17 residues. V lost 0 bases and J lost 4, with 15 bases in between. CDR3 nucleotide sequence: TGTGCCAGCAGCCAAGATCTCACCGGTCGGCCCACCGGGGAGCTGTTTTTT. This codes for CASSQDLTGRPTGELFF.

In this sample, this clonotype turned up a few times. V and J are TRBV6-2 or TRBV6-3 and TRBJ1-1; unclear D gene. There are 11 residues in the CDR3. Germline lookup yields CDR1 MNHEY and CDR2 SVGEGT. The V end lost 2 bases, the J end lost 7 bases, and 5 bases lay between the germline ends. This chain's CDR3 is CASSYGREAFF. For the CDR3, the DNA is TGTGCCAGCAGTTACGGGCGTGAAGCTTTCTTT.

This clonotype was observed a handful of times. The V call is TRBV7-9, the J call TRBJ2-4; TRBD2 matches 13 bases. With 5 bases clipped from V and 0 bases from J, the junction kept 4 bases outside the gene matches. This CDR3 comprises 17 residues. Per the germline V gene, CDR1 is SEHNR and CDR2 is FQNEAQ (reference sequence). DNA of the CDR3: TGTGCCAGCAGCCCGGGACTAGCGGGGCTAGCCAAAAACATTCAGTACTTC. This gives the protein CASSPGLAGLAKNIQYF.

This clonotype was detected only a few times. The CDR3 coding sequence is TGTGCCAGCAGCTTGACAGGGCGTGTGGAAAAACTGTTTTTT. The encoded protein is CASSLTGRVEKLFF. V gene TRBV5-6 combines with J gene TRBJ1-4; D might be TRBD1 (6 bases). The V and J ends lost 1 base and 8 bases respectively, with 12 bases between them. Germline V gene sequence: CDR1 SGHDT, CDR2 YYEEEE. CDR3 length equals 14 residues.

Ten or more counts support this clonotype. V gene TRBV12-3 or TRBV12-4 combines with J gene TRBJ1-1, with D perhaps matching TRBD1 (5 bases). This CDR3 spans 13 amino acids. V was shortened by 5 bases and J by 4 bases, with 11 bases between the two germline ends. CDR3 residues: CASSQGWGTEAFF. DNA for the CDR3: TGTGCCAGCAGTCAGGGTTGGGGCACTGAAGCTTTCTTT.

The CDR3 loop reads CSAWGDRGTEAFF. Here the CDR3 DNA reads TGCAGTGCGTGGGGGGACAGGGGCACTGAAGCTTTCTTT. This rearrangement joins TRBV20-1 to TRBJ1-1; 10 positions agree with TRBD1. The CDR3 loop spans 13 amino acids. V lost 6 bases, J lost 4 bases, and 5 bases stayed unmatched. CDR1 DFQATT and CDR2 SNEGSKA come from the germline V gene (reference sequence).

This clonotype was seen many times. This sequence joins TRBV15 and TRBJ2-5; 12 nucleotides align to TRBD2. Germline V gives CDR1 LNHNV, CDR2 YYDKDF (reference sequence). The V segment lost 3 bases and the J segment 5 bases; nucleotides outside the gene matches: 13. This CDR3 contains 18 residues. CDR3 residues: CATSRTSGGLSSGETQYF. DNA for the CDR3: TGTGCCACCAGCAGGACTAGCGGGGGACTTTCATCGGGGGAGACCCAGTACTTC.

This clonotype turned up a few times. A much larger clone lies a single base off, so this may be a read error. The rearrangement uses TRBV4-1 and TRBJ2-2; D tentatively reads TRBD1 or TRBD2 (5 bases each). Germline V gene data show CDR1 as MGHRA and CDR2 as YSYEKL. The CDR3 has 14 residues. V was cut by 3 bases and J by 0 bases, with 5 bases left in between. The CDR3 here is CASSQGANTGELFF. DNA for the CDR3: TGCGCCAGCAGCCAGGGGGCGAACACCGGGGAGCTGTTTTTT.

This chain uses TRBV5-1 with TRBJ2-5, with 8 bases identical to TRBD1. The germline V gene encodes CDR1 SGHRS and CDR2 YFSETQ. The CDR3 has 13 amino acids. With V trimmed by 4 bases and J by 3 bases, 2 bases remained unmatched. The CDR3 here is CASSGGQEETQYF. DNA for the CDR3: TGCGCCAGCAGCGGGGGACAGGAAGAGACCCAGTACTTC.

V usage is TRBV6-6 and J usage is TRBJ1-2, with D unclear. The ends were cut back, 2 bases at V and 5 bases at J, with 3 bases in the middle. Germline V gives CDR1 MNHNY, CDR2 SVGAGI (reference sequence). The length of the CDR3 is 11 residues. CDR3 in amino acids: CASSYTYGYTF. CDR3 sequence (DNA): TGTGCCAGCAGTTACACTTATGGCTACACCTTC.

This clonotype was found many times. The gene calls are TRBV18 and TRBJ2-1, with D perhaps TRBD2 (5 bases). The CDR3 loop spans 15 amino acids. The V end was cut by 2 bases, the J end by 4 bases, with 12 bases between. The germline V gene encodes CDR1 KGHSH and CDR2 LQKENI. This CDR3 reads CASSPWPTGYNEQFF. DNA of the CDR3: TGTGCCAGCTCACCATGGCCAACGGGGTACAATGAGCAGTTCTTC.

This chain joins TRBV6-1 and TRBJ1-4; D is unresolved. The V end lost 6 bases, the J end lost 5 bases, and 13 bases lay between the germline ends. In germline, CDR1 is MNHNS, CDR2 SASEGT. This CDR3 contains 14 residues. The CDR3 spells CASRMTKSNEKLFF. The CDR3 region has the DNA TGTGCCAGCAGAATGACTAAGTCGAATGAAAAACTGTTTTTT.

The CDR3 spells CSVGYRAGYTF. Written as DNA, the CDR3 is TGCAGTGTAGGTTACAGGGCTGGCTACACCTTC. This chain uses TRBV20-1 with TRBJ1-2, with D tentatively TRBD1 (6 bases). Trimming cost V 7 bases and J 7 bases, with 13 bases left between them. Per the germline V gene, CDR1 is DFQATT and CDR2 is SNEGSKA (reference sequence). The CDR3 is 11 residues long.

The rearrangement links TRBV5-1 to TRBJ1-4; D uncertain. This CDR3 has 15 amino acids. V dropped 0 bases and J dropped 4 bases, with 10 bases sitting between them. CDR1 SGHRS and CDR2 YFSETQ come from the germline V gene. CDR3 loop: CASSLGSSVNEKLFF. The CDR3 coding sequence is TGCGCCAGCAGCTTGGGGTCCTCGGTTAATGAAAAACTGTTTTTT.

CDR3 sequence: CASSLADSSGANVLTF. The CDR3 DNA follows: TGTGCCAGCAGCCTCGCAGACAGCTCTGGGGCCAACGTCCTGACTTTC. The V call is TRBV4-2, the J call TRBJ2-6, with D possibly matching TRBD1 (5 bases). The CDR3 extends over 16 amino acids. The V end was cut by 4 bases, the J end by 0 bases, with 10 bases between. Germline values: CDR1 LGHNA, CDR2 YNFKEQ.

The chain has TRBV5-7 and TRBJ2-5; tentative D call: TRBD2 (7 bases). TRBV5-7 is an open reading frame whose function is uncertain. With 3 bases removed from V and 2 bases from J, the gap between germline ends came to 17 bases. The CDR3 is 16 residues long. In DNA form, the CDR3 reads TGTGCCAGCAGCTGTTTCGGGGGGCCTACTCAAGAGACCCAGTACTTC. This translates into CASSCFGGPTQETQYF.

CDR3 nucleotide sequence: TGCGCCAGCAGTGGCAGGGAAGCAGCCGAGCAGTACTTC. This translates into CASSGREAAEQYF. J is TRBJ2-7 and V is TRBV5-1, with D tentatively TRBD1 (5 bases). The V gene lost 5 bases and the J gene lost 6 bases, with 15 bases spanning the gap. This CDR3 comprises 13 residues. Germline CDR1 reads SGHRS; CDR2 reads YFSETQ.

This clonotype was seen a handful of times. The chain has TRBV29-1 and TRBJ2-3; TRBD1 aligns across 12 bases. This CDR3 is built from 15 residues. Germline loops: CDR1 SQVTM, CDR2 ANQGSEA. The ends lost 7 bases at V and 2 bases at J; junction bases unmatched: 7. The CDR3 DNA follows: TGCAGCGCACGATGGGGACAGGGGGCCACAGATACGCAGTATTTT. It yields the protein CSARWGQGATDTQYF.